The rows below give T cell receptor beta chains drawn from one sample of a study of early T cells in non-severe SARS-CoV-2 infection. Via MiXCR, TCRdb re-called the 5' RACE reads, giving one row per CDR3 protein. The profile shows about 39,000 distinct CDR3 sequences, less than 7% of them singletons. Sequencing used whole blood, obtained at baseline. Receptor source: an adult who was a healthcare worker with PCR-confirmed SARS-CoV-2 infection or an uninfected control (not recorded which). CDR3s leave out the opening cysteine and the closing phenylalanine or tryptophan.

j_gene: TRBJ1-1
v_gene: TRBV10-2
CDR3aa: ASSTGSNTEAF

j_gene: TRBJ1-1
v_gene: TRBV12-3/TRBV12-4
CDR3aa: ASSLGTGGLGAF

j_gene: TRBJ1-6
v_gene: TRBV10-3
CDR3aa: AISETMSRQLGSPLH

j_gene: TRBJ1-1
v_gene: TRBV27
CDR3aa: ASSLSPQGRRNTEAF

j_gene: TRBJ2-7
v_gene: TRBV7-2
CDR3aa: ASSLGPGAWTEQY

j_gene: TRBJ2-7
v_gene: TRBV10-3
CDR3aa: AISATGTSVISYEQY

j_gene: TRBJ2-2
v_gene: TRBV7-6
CDR3aa: ASSYDTFTGELF

j_gene: TRBJ2-1
v_gene: TRBV6-5
CDR3aa: ASGPQGNEQF

j_gene: TRBJ2-3
v_gene: TRBV29-1
CDR3aa: SVVRDRTRGSTDTQY

j_gene: TRBJ2-1
v_gene: TRBV6-2/TRBV6-3
CDR3aa: ASSFTSGGARAYNEQF

j_gene: TRBJ1-2
v_gene: TRBV6-6
CDR3aa: ATLQGSTNYGYT

j_gene: TRBJ2-3
v_gene: TRBV6-4
CDR3aa: ASSDSSGRATDTQY

j_gene: TRBJ1-6
v_gene: TRBV6-2/TRBV6-3
CDR3aa: ASRRGQTEISPLH

j_gene: TRBJ2-7
v_gene: TRBV7-2
CDR3aa: ASSLGPDAYEQY

j_gene: TRBJ2-2
v_gene: TRBV3-1
CDR3aa: ASDSGFGTGELF

j_gene: TRBJ2-7
v_gene: TRBV5-5
CDR3aa: ASSLGLNSYEQY

j_gene: TRBJ2-1
v_gene: TRBV2
CDR3aa: ASEGRNSV

j_gene: TRBJ2-2
v_gene: TRBV11-2
CDR3aa: ASSRGGANLVTGELF

j_gene: TRBJ1-4
v_gene: TRBV7-9
CDR3aa: ASSWTVNPGGEKLF

j_gene: TRBJ2-3
v_gene: TRBV3-1
CDR3aa: ASSQKTSGRTDTQY

j_gene: TRBJ2-7
v_gene: TRBV21-1
CDR3aa: ASSKVAEQY

j_gene: TRBJ2-4
v_gene: TRBV6-2/TRBV6-3
CDR3aa: ASSFWERGGRRNIQY

j_gene: TRBJ2-2
v_gene: TRBV7-2
CDR3aa: ASSLGAGPKNTGELF

j_gene: TRBJ1-2
v_gene: TRBV29-1
CDR3aa: SAVEGTYYGYT

j_gene: TRBJ2-1
v_gene: TRBV10-1
CDR3aa: ASPGLDEQF

j_gene: TRBJ1-3
v_gene: TRBV12-3/TRBV12-4
CDR3aa: ASSSRHDNSGNTIY

j_gene: TRBJ2-7
v_gene: TRBV9
CDR3aa: ASSPRPYLSGEQY

j_gene: TRBJ2-7
v_gene: TRBV6-6
CDR3aa: ASSRASGGETFIYEQY

j_gene: TRBJ2-4
v_gene: TRBV20-1
CDR3aa: SAREGQRGAL

j_gene: TRBJ2-3
v_gene: TRBV15
CDR3aa: ATSREQGRGTDTQY

j_gene: TRBJ2-2
v_gene: TRBV2
CDR3aa: ASRGAGELF

j_gene: TRBJ2-3
v_gene: TRBV9
CDR3aa: ASSVTGPSADTQY

j_gene: TRBJ1-6
v_gene: TRBV7-9
CDR3aa: ASSLASPTGISPLH

j_gene: TRBJ2-7
v_gene: TRBV5-6
CDR3aa: AGNSGTGAYEQY

j_gene: TRBJ1-2
v_gene: TRBV19
CDR3aa: ASSILDIRGYGYT

j_gene: TRBJ2-5
v_gene: TRBV2
CDR3aa: ARTGEVRETQY

j_gene: TRBJ2-1
v_gene: TRBV6-5
CDR3aa: ASSPPSGRATNEQF

j_gene: TRBJ1-2
v_gene: TRBV7-6
CDR3aa: ASSLGMSTANYGYT

j_gene: TRBJ1-6
v_gene: TRBV6-4
CDR3aa: ASSDSSSGTNSPLH

j_gene: TRBJ2-1
v_gene: TRBV6-5
CDR3aa: ASSPNSRGGGQF

j_gene: TRBJ2-1
v_gene: TRBV12-3/TRBV12-4
CDR3aa: ASSPPDRVSYNEQF